These 11 T cell receptor beta chains originate from one sample sequenced in a study of PD-1 blockade in classical Hodgkin lymphoma. Here immunoSEQ multiplex PCR was the method, and the copy in TCRdb shows in-frame clones only, minus some. The sample yields tens of thousands of clones, 80% seen once. Time point of the sample: cycle 4 day 1 (C4D1), after five to seven weeks of nivolumab. Every patient relapsed after autologous stem cell transplantation, and brentuximab vedotin exposure varied. Purification of CD4+ T cells from thawed PBMCs was performed via magnetic negative selection. This material consisted of CD4+ T cells from blood, taken before the fourth cycle of nivolumab. Receptors originate from a human donor with classical Hodgkin lymphoma.

Only a few counts were recorded for this clone. This sequence joins TRBV11-1 and TRBJ2-1, with 8 bases aligning to TRBD2. The germline V gene encodes CDR1 SGHAT and CDR2 FQDESV (reference sequence). The CDR3 runs 16 residues. The V segment lost 1 base and the J segment 2 bases; nucleotides outside the gene matches: 4. The CDR3 region is CASSLVGGGPYNEQFF. As DNA, the CDR3 is TGTGCCAGCAGCTTAGTGGGCGGGGGGCCCTACAATGAGCAGTTCTTC.

The chain joins TRBV7-7 to TRBJ1-6, with 7 positions matching TRBD1. This CDR3 has 15 residues. Germline-derived CDR1 and CDR2 are SSHAT and FNYEAQ (reference sequence). The CDR3 sequence: CASRPDRTYNSPLHF. In DNA, the CDR3 is TGTGCTAGCCGACCGGACAGGACTTATAATTCACCCCTCCACTTT.

The chain couples TRBV19 to TRBJ1-5; TRBD1 matches at 7 bases. The ends lost 4 bases at V and 6 bases at J; junction bases unmatched: 9. CDR1 LNHDA and CDR2 SQIVND come from the germline V gene (reference sequence). The CDR3 sequence is 15 residues long. The CDR3 sequence is CASSKGATGVQPQHF. CDR3 sequence (DNA): TGTGCCAGTAGTAAGGGAGCAACAGGGGTTCAGCCCCAGCATTTT.

V usage is TRBV7-2 and J usage is TRBJ1-1; 8 bases agree with TRBD1. Looked up from germline, CDR1 is SGHTA and CDR2 is FQGNSA. The length of the CDR3 is 12 residues. J was trimmed by 5 bases and V by 6 bases; bases with no gene match: 2. The CDR3 nucleotides are TGTGCCAGCAGGAGACAGGGGACTGAAGCTTTCTTT. It translates to CASRRQGTEAFF.

Written as DNA, the CDR3 is TGTGCCAGCTCACCCAACCCGGTAAAGCCTGGCTACACCTTC. This encodes CASSPNPVKPGYTF. The J gene is TRBJ1-2, the V gene TRBV18; no definite D call. This CDR3 contains 14 residues. Trimming cost V 3 bases and J 7 bases, with 15 bases left between them. Germline V CDR1 and CDR2: KGHSH, LQKENI.

This clone was seen once. This chain uses TRBV7-3 with TRBJ1-6; the match to TRBD1 covers 9 bases. Germline CDR1 reads SGHTA; CDR2 reads FQGTGA. Unmatched junction bases numbered 4, after V lost 5 bases and J lost 8 bases. This CDR3 spans 14 amino acids. In DNA, the CDR3 is TGTGCCAGCAGCCCGCGGACAGGGGATTCACCCCTCCACTTT. Translating gives CASSPRTGDSPLHF. The full variable domain, completed using reference TRBV7-3 and TRBJ1-6, is GAGVSQTPSNKVTEKGKYVELRCDPISGHTALYWYRQSLGQGPEFLIYFQGTGAADDSGLPNDRFFAVRPEGSVSTLKIQRTERGDSAVYLCASSPRTGDSPLHFGNGTRLTVT.

The V and J genes are TRBV7-9 and TRBJ2-3; no clear D gene. The germline V gene encodes CDR1 SEHNR and CDR2 FQNEAQ (reference sequence). This CDR3 region has 14 residues. V was trimmed by 6 bases and J by 6 bases, leaving 16 bases between them. CDR3 nucleotides: TGTGCCAGCAGGATCGACCAGTTCCCGGATACGCAGTATTTT. This gives the protein CASRIDQFPDTQYF. Together with reference TRBV7-9 and TRBJ2-3, the CDR3 gives the full variable domain: DTGVSQNPRHKITKRGQNVTFRCDPISEHNRLYWYRQTLGQGPEFLTYFQNEAQLEKSRLLSDRFSAERPKGSFSTLEIQRTEQGDSAMYLCASRIDQFPDTQYFGPGTRLTVL.

The rearrangement joins TRBV30 to TRBJ1-3; D is uncertain. V lost 0 bases to trimming and J lost 1 base, with 4 bases between them. The CDR3 runs 13 residues. The germline V gene encodes CDR1 GTSNPN and CDR2 SVGIG (reference sequence). CDR3 bases: TGTGCCTGGAGTGTGGGGTCTGGAAACACCATATATTTT. Protein product: CAWSVGSGNTIYF. The whole variable domain, remainder taken from reference TRBV30 and TRBJ1-3, is SQTIHQWPATLVQPVGSPLSLECTVEGTSNPNLYWYRQAAGRGLQLLFYSVGIGQISSEVPQNLSASRPQDRQFILSSKKLLLSDSGFYLCAWSVGSGNTIYFGEGSWLTVV.

The rearrangement links TRBV27 to TRBJ1-2; 8 bases fit TRBD1. Germline CDR1 reads MNHEY; CDR2 reads SMNVEV (reference sequence). The CDR3 is 11 residues long. J gave up 14 bases and V 8 bases, and 10 bases lay outside the gene matches. The CDR3 coding sequence is TGTGCCAGCGGAATCGGGACAGGCAGAACCTTC. This sequence encodes CASGIGTGRTF.

The chain couples TRBV7-9 to TRBJ1-1; no clear D. Trimming removed 1 base from V and 4 bases from J, with 4 bases in between. The CDR3 length is 12 residues. Per the germline V gene, CDR1 is SEHNR and CDR2 is FQNEAQ (reference sequence). CDR3 nucleotides: TGTGCCAGCAGCTTAGATCTCACTGAAGCTTTCTTT. As protein: CASSLDLTEAFF.

V is TRBV5-1 and J is TRBJ1-1; a possible D gene is TRBD1 (6 bases). Trimming removed 2 bases at V and 3 bases at J, with 20 bases between. Germline V lookup: CDR1 SGHRS, CDR2 YFSETQ. The length of the CDR3 is 17 residues. The CDR3 sequence: CASSLFSGAQMDTEAFF. The CDR3 DNA is TGCGCCAGCAGCTTATTTTCGGGGGCTCAAATGGACACTGAAGCTTTCTTT.